This T cell receptor beta chain is drawn from a study of PD-L1 blockade in urothelial cancer. In the study overall: About 90% of the 29 patients were males with bladder-origin urothelial cancer. Patients arrived having already received 0 to 3 prior chemotherapy regimens.

Time point: peripheral blood 6 weeks after treatment start. Germline assignment: CDR1 SGHVS and CDR2 FNYEAQ. V lost 5 bases to trimming and J lost 0 bases, with 17 bases between them. CDR3 length equals 16 residues. TCRdb's copy holds only in-frame clones and misses some; the assay was immunoSEQ multiplex PCR. The sample has tens of thousands of clones, around nine tenths seen once. This chain joins TRBV7-6 and TRBJ2-7, with a possible D match to TRBD1 (6 bases). This receptor was identified in a man aged 55 to 69 with urothelial cancer. The specimen comprised PBMCs, sampled around atezolizumab (anti-PD-L1) treatment. The CDR3 spells CASSIRAGGGSYEQYF. The CDR3 DNA sequence: TGTGCCAGCAGCATCCGGGCTGGGGGCGGCTCCTACGAGCAGTACTTC.